A selection of T cell receptor beta chains follows, all from one sample in a study of cytomegalovirus exposure and HLA in healthy donors. This table comes from immunoSEQ multiplex PCR, and its TCRdb copy is limited to in-frame clones, with some not included. The sample holds 100,000 or so clones, roughly three quarters seen once. Sequences were obtained from PBMCs. All receptors come from a male donor in good health and CMV-seronegative. Each CDR3 is given with its conserved first and last residue. Each record gives: clone size, J gene, V gene, D gene, CDR3 protein, CDR3 DNA. A D gene is named only where the DNA matches it firmly. Rows may omit the clone size; those that give it use once, few, many or a size class.

- | TRBJ1-3 | TRBV18 | TRBD1 | CASSPTGGSGNTIYF | TGTGCCAGCTCACCCACAGGGGGCTCTGGAAACACCATATATTTT
- | TRBJ2-1 | TRBV1 | - | CTSTLPGLAVPYNEQFF | TGCACCAGCACCCTCCCGGGACTAGCGGTTCCCTACAATGAGCAGTTCTTC
- | TRBJ2-2 | TRBV15 | - | CATSRDSGSGELFF | TGTGCCACCAGCAGAGATTCCGGGTCCGGGGAGCTGTTTTTT
once | TRBJ1-1 | TRBV7-9 | - | CASSLLYSMNTEAFF | TGTGCCAGCAGCTTACTGTACAGCATGAACACTGAAGCTTTCTTT
- | TRBJ2-7 | TRBV19 | TRBD1 | CASSILGQGSYEQYF | TGTGCCAGTAGTATCCTTGGACAGGGCTCCTACGAGCAGTACTTC
- | TRBJ2-7 | TRBV6-5 | TRBD1 | CASSYGQGAWEQYF | TGTGCCAGCAGTTACGGGCAGGGGGCGTGGGAGCAGTACTTC
- | TRBJ2-1 | TRBV2 | TRBD1 | CASRRQGGEQFF | TGTGCCAGCAGGAGACAGGGCGGTGAGCAGTTCTTC
- | TRBJ1-1 | TRBV6-4 | TRBD1 | CASGSRGDTEAFF | TGTGCCAGCGGCTCCAGGGGGGACACTGAAGCTTTCTTT
- | TRBJ1-5 | TRBV4-1 | - | CASSQERGFRRSQHF | TGCGCCAGCAGCCAAGAACGGGGGTTCCGTAGGTCCCAGCATTTT
- | TRBJ1-1 | TRBV7-6 | - | CASSLWAGDMNTEAFF | TGTGCCAGCAGCTTATGGGCGGGAGACATGAACACTGAAGCTTTCTTT
few | TRBJ2-1 | TRBV18 | - | CASSNRVDEQFF | TGTGCCAGCTCAAACCGGGTGGATGAGCAGTTCTTC
- | TRBJ2-6 | TRBV27 | - | CASSHQTGVGSGANVLTF | TGTGCCAGCAGCCACCAGACGGGGGTCGGATCTGGGGCCAACGTCCTGACTTTC
- | TRBJ1-2 | TRBV27 | - | CASSLNIIGGSYTF | TGTGCCAGCAGTTTAAATATCATAGGCGGGAGCTACACCTTC
- | TRBJ2-7 | TRBV11-2 | TRBD2 | CASSLEAGAFYEQYF | TGTGCCAGCAGCTTAGAAGCGGGAGCTTTCTACGAGCAGTACTTC
- | TRBJ1-2 | TRBV6-6 | TRBD1 | CASSYGTGGDYGYTF | TGTGCCAGCAGTTATGGGACAGGGGGGGACTATGGCTACACCTTC
- | TRBJ2-6 | TRBV18 | TRBD1 | CASSFGTGGTGANVLTF | TGTGCCAGCTCATTCGGGACAGGCGGTACCGGGGCCAACGTCCTGACTTTC
- | TRBJ2-1 | TRBV2 | TRBD1 | CASTGQGQEQFF | TGTGCCAGCACTGGACAGGGACAGGAGCAGTTCTTC
- | TRBJ2-2 | TRBV2 | TRBD2 | CASSDPLAGRPNTGELFF | TGTGCCAGCAGTGACCCGTTAGCGGGGAGGCCCAACACCGGGGAGCTGTTTTTT
few | TRBJ1-5 | TRBV2 | - | CASRGGGVSNQPQHF | TGTGCCAGCAGAGGAGGGGGGGTTAGCAATCAGCCCCAGCATTTT
- | TRBJ1-2 | TRBV4-2 | - | CASSHQTDYGYTF | TGTGCCAGCAGCCATCAGACAGACTATGGCTACACCTTC
- | TRBJ1-2 | TRBV7-8 | TRBD1 | CASSTGTVNYGYTF | TGTGCCAGCAGCACAGGGACAGTTAACTATGGCTACACCTTC
- | TRBJ2-2 | TRBV27 | TRBD1 | CASRLPGTGKSGELFF | TGTGCCAGCAGACTTCCCGGGACAGGGAAGTCCGGGGAGCTGTTTTTT
- | TRBJ2-5 | TRBV19 | TRBD2 | CASTPLGGPGETQYF | TGTGCCAGTACCCCGCTGGGAGGGCCTGGGGAGACCCAGTACTTC
- | TRBJ1-1 | TRBV6-6 | - | CASSYPQEKAFF | TGTGCCAGCAGTTATCCCCAGGAAAAAGCTTTCTTT
- | TRBJ2-2 | TRBV30 | - | CAWSPPGTGELFF | TGTGCCTGGAGCCCTCCAGGGACCGGGGAGCTGTTTTTT
once | TRBJ2-1 | TRBV13 | TRBD2 | CASSSAGGNEQFF | TGTGCCAGCAGCTCAGCGGGGGGGAATGAGCAGTTCTTC
- | TRBJ2-2 | TRBV21-1 | - | CASSKNQFWNTGELFF | TGTGCCAGCAGCAAAAATCAGTTCTGGAACACCGGGGAGCTGTTTTTT
- | TRBJ2-1 | TRBV30 | - | CAWSSSEYNEQFF | TGTGCCTGGAGTTCTAGCGAGTACAATGAGCAGTTCTTC
- | TRBJ2-1 | TRBV19 | - | CASSLLGYNEQFF | TGTGCCAGTAGTCTACTAGGATACAATGAGCAGTTCTTC
- | TRBJ2-2 | TRBV6-1 | TRBD2 | CATFLGGVNTGELFF | TGTGCCACCTTCCTTGGGGGGGTTAACACCGGGGAGCTGTTTTTT
- | TRBJ2-1 | TRBV9 | TRBD2 | CASSEGTSGSPYEQFF | TGTGCCAGCAGCGAGGGGACTAGCGGGAGTCCCTATGAGCAGTTCTTC
- | TRBJ1-5 | TRBV19 | - | CASSYGEGNQPQHF | TGTGCCAGTAGTTACGGGGAGGGCAATCAGCCCCAGCATTTT
- | TRBJ2-7 | TRBV28 | - | CASSFHTSSYEQYF | TGTGCCAGCAGTTTCCATACGAGCTCCTACGAGCAGTACTTC
- | TRBJ1-1 | TRBV7-3 | - | CASSLTATTEAFF | TGTGCCAGCAGCTTGACAGCAACCACTGAAGCTTTCTTT
- | TRBJ1-1 | TRBV7-2 | - | CASSLGGVVEAFF | TGTGCCAGCAGCTTAGGGGGGGTCGTTGAAGCTTTCTTT
- | TRBJ1-5 | TRBV27 | TRBD1 | CASSPSPGQGPYSNQPQHF | TGTGCCAGCAGTCCGTCGCCGGGACAGGGACCGTATAGCAATCAGCCCCAGCATTTT
- | TRBJ2-3 | TRBV27 | - | CASHRWAGQRLSDTQYF | TGTGCCAGTCACCGTTGGGCGGGACAGCGCCTCTCAGATACGCAGTATTTT
- | TRBJ2-7 | TRBV2 | TRBD1 | CASSEWDRSLYEQYF | TGTGCCAGCAGTGAATGGGACAGGTCCCTCTACGAGCAGTACTTC
- | TRBJ1-5 | TRBV19 | - | CASSIDRTGNQPQHF | TGTGCCAGTAGTATTGACAGGACTGGCAATCAGCCCCAGCATTTT